A selection of T cell receptor beta chains follows, all from one sample in a study of cytomegalovirus exposure and HLA in healthy donors. Clones were sequenced by immunoSEQ multiplex PCR, and TCRdb holds only the in-frame ones, with some missing. The data contain about 200,000 clones, about two thirds of them seen just once; the ten biggest clones take up 2.6%. Specimen: PBMCs. These receptor sequences come from a man aged 35 to 55 in good health and CMV-seropositive. The CDR3 runs from the conserved cysteine through the conserved F or W. The D gene is left open where the match is weak. Rows may omit the clone size; those that give it use once, few, many or a size class.

TGTGCCAGCAGCTCGACAACGGGATACTACAATGAGCAGTTCTTC,CASSSTTGYYNEQFF,NA,TRBJ2-1,TRBV7-6,few
TGTGCCACCAGCAGAGATCTGCAGACTCAAGAGACCCAGTACTTC,CATSRDLQTQETQYF,NA,TRBJ2-5,TRBV15,NA
TGTGCCACGTCAATGGGGGGGGATTATTCTGAAGCTTTCTTT,CATSMGGDYSEAFF,NA,TRBJ1-1,TRBV19,NA
TGTGCCAGCAGTGAATTACAGGGGGCGATCGGGGAGCTGTTTTTT,CASSELQGAIGELFF,TRBD1,TRBJ2-2,TRBV2,NA
TGCGCCAGCAGCCAGGTACAGGGAGAGGGAGAGACCCAGTACTTC,CASSQVQGEGETQYF,NA,TRBJ2-5,TRBV5-1,NA
TGTGCCAGCAGTTCCAACAGGCGCTCGAACACTGAAGCTTTCTTT,CASSSNRRSNTEAFF,NA,TRBJ1-1,TRBV28,few
TGTGCCAGCAGTGAAGCGGTTGGGACAGGGAGTTCTGGAAACACCATATATTTT,CASSEAVGTGSSGNTIYF,TRBD1,TRBJ1-3,TRBV6-1,NA
TGCGCCAGCAGCCAAGTCCACAGCCAATACGAGCAGTACTTC,CASSQVHSQYEQYF,NA,TRBJ2-7,TRBV4-1,few
TGCAGCGCTCCCGGGACAGGGAAATACAATGAGCAGTTCTTC,CSAPGTGKYNEQFF,TRBD1,TRBJ2-1,TRBV29-1,NA
TGTGCCAGCAGCACCCCCCGGGACAGGGCGCCTGAAGCTTTCTTT,CASSTPRDRAPEAFF,TRBD1,TRBJ1-1,TRBV9,few
TGTGCCAGCAGCGGAGAACCACAGGGGAATGAAAAACTGTTTTTT,CASSGEPQGNEKLFF,TRBD1,TRBJ1-4,TRBV16,NA
TGTGCCAGCTCACCCCTCGGCGGGGGATCCACAGATACGCAGTATTTT,CASSPLGGGSTDTQYF,TRBD2,TRBJ2-3,TRBV18,NA
TGTGCCAGCAGTTACTTCAATGAACGGTCCCGGGACTACACCTTC,CASSYFNERSRDYTF,NA,TRBJ1-2,TRBV6-5,NA
TGCGCCAGCAGCCACCCCGGACAGGGAATAAAGACTGAAGCTTTCTTT,CASSHPGQGIKTEAFF,TRBD1,TRBJ1-1,TRBV4-1,NA
TGTGCCAGTACCTCAGACAGTGTCTACAATGAGCAGTTCTTC,CASTSDSVYNEQFF,NA,TRBJ2-1,TRBV19,NA